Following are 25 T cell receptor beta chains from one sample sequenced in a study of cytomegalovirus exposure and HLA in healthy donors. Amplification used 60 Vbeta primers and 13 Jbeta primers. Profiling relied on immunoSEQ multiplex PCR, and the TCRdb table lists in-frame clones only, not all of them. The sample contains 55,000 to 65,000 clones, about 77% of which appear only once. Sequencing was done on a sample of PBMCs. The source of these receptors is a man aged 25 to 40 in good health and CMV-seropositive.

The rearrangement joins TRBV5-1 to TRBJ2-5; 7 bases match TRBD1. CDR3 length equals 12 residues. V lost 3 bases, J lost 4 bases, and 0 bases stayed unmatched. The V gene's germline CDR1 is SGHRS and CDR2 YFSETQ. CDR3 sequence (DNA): TGCGCCAGCAGCTCAGGGGGAGAGACCCAGTACTTC. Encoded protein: CASSSGGETQYF.

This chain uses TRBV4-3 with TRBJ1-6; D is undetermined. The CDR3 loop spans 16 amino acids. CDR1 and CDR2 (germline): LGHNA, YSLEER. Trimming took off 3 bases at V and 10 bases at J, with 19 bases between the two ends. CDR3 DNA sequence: TGCGCCAGCAGCCATGACCCCGGGAAAACGAGATCACCCCTCCACTTT. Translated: CASSHDPGKTRSPLHF.

The CDR3 coding sequence is TGTGCCAGCAGCCCATACACCGGGACAGGGACCCACGAGCAGTACTTC. Translating gives CASSPYTGTGTHEQYF. The chain employs TRBV7-2 and TRBJ2-7; 9 nucleotides align to TRBD1. Losses at the gene ends were 5 bases for V and 5 bases for J; bases not matched to a gene: 13. Per the germline V gene, CDR1 is SGHTA and CDR2 is FQGNSA. CDR3 length: 16 residues. The whole variable domain, remainder taken from reference TRBV7-2 and TRBJ2-7, is GAGVSQSPSNKVTEKGKDVELRCDPISGHTALYWYRQSLGQGLEFLIYFQGNSAPDKSGLPSDRFSAERTGGSVSTLTIQRTQQEDSAVYLCASSPYTGTGTHEQYFGPGTRLTVT.

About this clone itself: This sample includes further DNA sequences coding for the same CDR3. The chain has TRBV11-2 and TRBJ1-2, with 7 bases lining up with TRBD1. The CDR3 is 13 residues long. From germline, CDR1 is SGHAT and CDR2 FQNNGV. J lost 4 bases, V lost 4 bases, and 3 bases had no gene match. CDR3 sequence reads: CASSSTGRYGYTF. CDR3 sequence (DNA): TGTGCCAGCAGCTCGACAGGGCGCTATGGCTACACCTTC. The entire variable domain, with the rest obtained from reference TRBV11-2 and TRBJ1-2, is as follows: EAGVAQSPRYKIIEKRQSVAFWCNPISGHATLYWYQQILGQGPKLLIQFQNNGVVDDSQLPKDRFSAERLKGVDSTLKIQPAKLEDSAVYLCASSSTGRYGYTFGSGTRLTVV.

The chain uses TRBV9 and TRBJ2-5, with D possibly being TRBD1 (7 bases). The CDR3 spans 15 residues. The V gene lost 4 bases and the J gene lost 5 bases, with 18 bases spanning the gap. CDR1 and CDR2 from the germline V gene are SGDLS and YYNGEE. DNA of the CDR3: TGTGCCAGCAGCACTCCCCAGGGGGGTGCGGAGACCCAGTACTTC. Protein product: CASSTPQGGAETQYF. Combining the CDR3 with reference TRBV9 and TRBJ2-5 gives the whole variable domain DSGVTQTPKHLITATGQRVTLRCSPRSGDLSVYWYQQSLDQGLQFLIQYYNGEERAKGNILERFSAQQFPDLHSELNLSSLELGDSALYFCASSTPQGGAETQYFGPGTRLLVL.

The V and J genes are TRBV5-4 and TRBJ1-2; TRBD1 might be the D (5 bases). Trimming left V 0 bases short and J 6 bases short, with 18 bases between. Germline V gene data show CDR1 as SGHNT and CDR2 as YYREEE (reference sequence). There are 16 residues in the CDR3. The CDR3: CASSLGGLVGDHGYTF. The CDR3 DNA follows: TGTGCCAGCAGCTTGGGGGGACTGGTGGGGGACCATGGCTACACCTTC.

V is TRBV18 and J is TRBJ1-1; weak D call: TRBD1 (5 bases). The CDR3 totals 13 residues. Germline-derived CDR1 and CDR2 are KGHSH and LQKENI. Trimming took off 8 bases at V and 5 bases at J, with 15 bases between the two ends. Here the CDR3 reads CASATGFGTEAFF. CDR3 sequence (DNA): TGTGCCAGCGCTACAGGTTTCGGTACTGAAGCTTTCTTT.

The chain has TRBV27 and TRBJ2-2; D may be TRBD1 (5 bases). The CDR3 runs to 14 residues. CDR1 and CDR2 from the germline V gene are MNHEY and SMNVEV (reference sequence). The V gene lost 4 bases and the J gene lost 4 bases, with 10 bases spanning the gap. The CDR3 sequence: CASSSIGVTGELFF. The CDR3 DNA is TGTGCCAGCAGTTCCATAGGGGTCACCGGGGAGCTGTTTTTT.

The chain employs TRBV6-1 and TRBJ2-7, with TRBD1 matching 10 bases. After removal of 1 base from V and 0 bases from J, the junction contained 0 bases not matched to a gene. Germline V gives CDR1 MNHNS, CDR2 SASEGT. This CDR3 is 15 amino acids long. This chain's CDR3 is CASSEGTGGSYEQYF. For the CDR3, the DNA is TGTGCCAGCAGTGAAGGGACAGGGGGCTCCTACGAGCAGTACTTC.

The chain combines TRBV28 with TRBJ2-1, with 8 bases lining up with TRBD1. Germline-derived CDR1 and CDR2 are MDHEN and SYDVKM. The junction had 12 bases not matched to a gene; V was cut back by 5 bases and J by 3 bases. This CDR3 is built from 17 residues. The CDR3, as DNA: TGTGCCAGCAGTCCCCTCCGGACAGGGATGGTCTACAATGAGCAGTTCTTC. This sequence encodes CASSPLRTGMVYNEQFF.

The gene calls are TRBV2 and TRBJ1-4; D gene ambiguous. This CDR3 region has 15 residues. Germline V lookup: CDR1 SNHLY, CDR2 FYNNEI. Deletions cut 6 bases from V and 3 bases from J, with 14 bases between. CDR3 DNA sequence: TGTGCCAGCAGAGGTCTATGGGAGGCTAATGAAAAACTGTTTTTT. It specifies CASRGLWEANEKLFF.

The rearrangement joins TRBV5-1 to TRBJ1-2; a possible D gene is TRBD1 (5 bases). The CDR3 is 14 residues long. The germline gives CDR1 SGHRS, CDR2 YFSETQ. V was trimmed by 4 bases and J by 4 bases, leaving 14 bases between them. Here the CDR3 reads CASSPQDSVYGYTF. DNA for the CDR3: TGCGCCAGCAGCCCCCAAGACAGTGTCTATGGCTACACCTTC. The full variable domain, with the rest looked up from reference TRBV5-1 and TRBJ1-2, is KAGVTQTPRYLIKTRGQQVTLSCSPISGHRSVSWYQQTPGQGLQFLFEYFSETQRNKGNFPGRFSGRQFSNSRSEMNVSTLELGDSALYLCASSPQDSVYGYTFGSGTRLTVV.

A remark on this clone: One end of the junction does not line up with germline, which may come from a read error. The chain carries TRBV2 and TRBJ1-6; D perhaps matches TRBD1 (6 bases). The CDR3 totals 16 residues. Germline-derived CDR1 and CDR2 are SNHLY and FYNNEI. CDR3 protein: CASKPLSTGRFSPLHF. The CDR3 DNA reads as TGTGCGAGCAAACCACTCTCGACAGGTCGGTTTTCACCCCTCCACTTT.

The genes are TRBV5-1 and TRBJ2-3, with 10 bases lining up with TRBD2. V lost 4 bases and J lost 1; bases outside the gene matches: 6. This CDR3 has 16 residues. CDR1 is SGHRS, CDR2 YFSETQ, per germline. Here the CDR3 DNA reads TGCGCCAGCAGCCCTAGGACTAGCGGAGGCACAGATACGCAGTATTTT. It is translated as CASSPRTSGGTDTQYF.

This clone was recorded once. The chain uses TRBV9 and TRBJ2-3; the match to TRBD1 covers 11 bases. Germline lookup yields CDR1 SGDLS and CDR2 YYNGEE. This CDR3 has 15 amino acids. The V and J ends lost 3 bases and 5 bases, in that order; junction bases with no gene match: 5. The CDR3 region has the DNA TGTGCCAGCAGCGGGGAGGACAGGGGGCGAGATACGCAGTATTTT. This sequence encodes CASSGEDRGRDTQYF.

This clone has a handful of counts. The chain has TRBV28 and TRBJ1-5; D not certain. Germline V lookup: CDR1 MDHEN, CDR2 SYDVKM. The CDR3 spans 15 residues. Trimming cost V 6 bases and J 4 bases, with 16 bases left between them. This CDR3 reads CASRESTVLNQPQHF. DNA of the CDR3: TGTGCCAGCAGGGAATCAACAGTGCTGAATCAGCCCCAGCATTTT.

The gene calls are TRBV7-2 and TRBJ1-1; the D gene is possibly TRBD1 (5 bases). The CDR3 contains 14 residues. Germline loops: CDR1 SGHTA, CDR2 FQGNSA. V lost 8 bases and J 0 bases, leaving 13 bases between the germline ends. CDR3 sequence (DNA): TGTGCCAGCCAGAGTGGCAGGGTGAACACTGAAGCTTTCTTT. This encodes CASQSGRVNTEAFF.

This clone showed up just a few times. The CDR3 region is CASSSQGWGSNEKLFF. For the CDR3, the DNA is TGCGCCAGCAGCTCACAGGGTTGGGGATCTAATGAAAAACTGTTTTTT. The gene calls are TRBV5-1 and TRBJ1-4; TRBD1 is a possible D gene (6 bases). Deletions cut 3 bases from V and 3 bases from J, with 15 bases between. The CDR3 covers 16 residues. Germline CDR1 is SGHRS and CDR2 is YFSETQ.

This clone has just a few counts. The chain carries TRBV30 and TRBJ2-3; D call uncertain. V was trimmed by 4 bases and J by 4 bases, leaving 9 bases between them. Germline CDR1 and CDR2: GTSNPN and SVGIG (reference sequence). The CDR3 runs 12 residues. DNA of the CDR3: TGTGCCTGGAAGGTTGAGGCAGATACGCAGTATTTT. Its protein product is CAWKVEADTQYF.

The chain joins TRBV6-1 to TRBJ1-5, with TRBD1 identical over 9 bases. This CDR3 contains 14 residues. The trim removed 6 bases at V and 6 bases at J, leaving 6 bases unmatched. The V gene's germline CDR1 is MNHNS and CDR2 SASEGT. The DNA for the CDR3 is TGTGCCAGCAGCGCTGAGACAGGGGGTCAGCCCCAGCATTTT. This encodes CASSAETGGQPQHF.

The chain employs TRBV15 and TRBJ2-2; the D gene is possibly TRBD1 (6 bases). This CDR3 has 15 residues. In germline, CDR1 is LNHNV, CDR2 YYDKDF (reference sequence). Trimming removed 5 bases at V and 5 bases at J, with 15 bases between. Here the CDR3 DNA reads TGTGCCACCAGCGGGCCAGAGAGGGGGACCGGGGAGCTGTTTTTT. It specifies CATSGPERGTGELFF.

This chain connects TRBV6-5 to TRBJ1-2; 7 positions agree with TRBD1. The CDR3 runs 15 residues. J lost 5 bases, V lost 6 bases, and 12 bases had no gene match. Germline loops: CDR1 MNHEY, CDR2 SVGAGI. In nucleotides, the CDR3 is TGTGCCAGCAGAGCAGGACAGGAGTCTGAGTATGGCTACACCTTC. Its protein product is CASRAGQESEYGYTF.

The CDR3 DNA follows: TGTGCCAGCAGTTTGGACAGGAGGGGATTTAGCAATCAGCCCCAGCATTTT. Protein product: CASSLDRRGFSNQPQHF. This rearrangement joins TRBV2 to TRBJ1-5; 7 bases are a match to TRBD1. The CDR3 covers 17 residues. Germline lookup yields CDR1 SNHLY and CDR2 FYNNEI. J was trimmed by 0 bases and V by 5 bases; bases with no gene match: 10.

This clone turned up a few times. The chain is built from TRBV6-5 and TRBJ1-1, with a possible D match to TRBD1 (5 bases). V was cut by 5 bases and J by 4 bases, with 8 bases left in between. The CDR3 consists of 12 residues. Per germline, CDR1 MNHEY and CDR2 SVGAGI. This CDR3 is CASSPQGTEAFF. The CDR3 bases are TGTGCCAGCAGTCCCCAGGGCACTGAAGCTTTCTTT.

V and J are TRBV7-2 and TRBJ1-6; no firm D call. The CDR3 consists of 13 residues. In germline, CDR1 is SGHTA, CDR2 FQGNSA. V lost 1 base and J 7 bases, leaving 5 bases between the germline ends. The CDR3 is CASSLGANSPLHF. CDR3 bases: TGTGCCAGCAGCTTAGGGGCCAATTCACCCCTCCACTTT.